This T cell receptor beta chain was observed in a study of post-analysis software for immune sequencing data. Notes on the study in general: Included in a set of roughly five TRBV segments more frequent in patients than controls were TRBV5-6, TRBV5-1 and TRBV20-1. A significant reduction in normalized Chao1 diversity was observed in multiple sclerosis patients versus controls.

This clonotype came up a few times. Its antigen is still unknown. The CDR3 spans 15 residues. Germline values: CDR1 KGHDR, CDR2 SFDVKD. V lost 3 bases and J lost 1; bases outside the gene matches: 3. Included in the TCR beta cDNA libraries were unique molecular identifiers. cDNA molecules numbering some 500,000 came from roughly 0.93 to 9.6 million T cells. TCRdb re-called the PCR reads with MiXCR, one entry per CDR3 protein. The repertoire holds about 210,000 distinct CDR3 sequences, over 25% seen once, with nearly 3.5% in the top ten. This chain uses TRBV24-1 with TRBJ1-1, with 8 bases identical to TRBD1. The sample was blood. The source of this sequence is a girl aged 2 to 17 with multiple sclerosis. The CDR3 here is CATSDPGTGNTEAFF. The CDR3 region has the DNA TGTGCCACCAGTGATCCTGGGACAGGGAACACTGAAGCTTTCTTT.